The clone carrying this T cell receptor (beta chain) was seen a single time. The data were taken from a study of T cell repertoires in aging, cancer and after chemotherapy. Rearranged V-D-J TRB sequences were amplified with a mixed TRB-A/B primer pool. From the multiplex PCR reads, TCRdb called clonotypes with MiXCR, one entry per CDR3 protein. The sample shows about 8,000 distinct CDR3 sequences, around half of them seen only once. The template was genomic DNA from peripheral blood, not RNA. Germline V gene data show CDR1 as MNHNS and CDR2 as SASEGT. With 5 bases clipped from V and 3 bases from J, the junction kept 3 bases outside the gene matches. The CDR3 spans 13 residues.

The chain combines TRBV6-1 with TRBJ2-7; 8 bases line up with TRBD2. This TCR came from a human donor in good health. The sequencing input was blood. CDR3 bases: TGTGCCAGCAGTCTAGCGGGCCGCTACGAGCAGTACTTC. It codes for CASSLAGRYEQYF.